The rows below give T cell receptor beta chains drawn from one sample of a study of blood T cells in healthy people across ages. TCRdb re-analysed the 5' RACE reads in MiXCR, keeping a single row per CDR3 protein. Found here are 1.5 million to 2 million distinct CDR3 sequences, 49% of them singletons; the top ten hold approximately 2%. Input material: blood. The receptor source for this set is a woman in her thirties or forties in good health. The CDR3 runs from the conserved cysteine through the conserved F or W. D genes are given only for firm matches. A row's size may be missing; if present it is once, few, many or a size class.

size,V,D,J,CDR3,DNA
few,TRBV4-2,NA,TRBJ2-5,CASSQGRTGEQYF,TGTGCCAGCAGCCAAGGGAGGACGGGGGAGCAGTACTTC
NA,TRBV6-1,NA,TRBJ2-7,CASSVSQWDAYEQYF,TGTGCCAGCAGTGTTTCCCAGTGGGACGCCTACGAGCAGTACTTC
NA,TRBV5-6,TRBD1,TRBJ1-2,CASRNRGLSGDYGYTF,TGTGCCAGCAGAAACAGGGGACTCAGCGGGGACTATGGCTACACCTTC
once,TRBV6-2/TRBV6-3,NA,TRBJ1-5,CASSPTRETSNQPQHF,TGTGCCAGCAGCCCCACCAGGGAGACTAGCAATCAGCCCCAGCATTTT
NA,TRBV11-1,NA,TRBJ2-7,CASSLAALAPYEQYF,TGTGCCAGCAGCTTAGCCGCACTAGCCCCCTACGAGCAGTACTTC
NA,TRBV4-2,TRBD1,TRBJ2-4,CASSQESTGAAKNIQYF,TGTGCCAGCAGCCAAGAGTCGACAGGGGCGGCCAAAAACATTCAGTACTTC
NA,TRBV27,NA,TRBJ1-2,CASSLSIGNGYTF,TGTGCCAGCAGTTTATCTATAGGGAATGGCTACACCTTC
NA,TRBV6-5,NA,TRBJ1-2,CASSYSPTGVYGYTF,TGTGCCAGCAGTTACTCCCCGACAGGCGTCTATGGCTACACCTTC
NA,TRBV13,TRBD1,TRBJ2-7,CAGSLPGGSYEQYF,TGTGCCGGCAGCCTGCCAGGGGGCTCCTACGAGCAGTACTTC
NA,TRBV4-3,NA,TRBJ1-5,CASSQDLDGNQPQHF,TGCGCCAGCAGCCAAGATCTGGATGGGAATCAGCCCCAGCATTTT
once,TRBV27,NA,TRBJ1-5,CASSSRKGNQPQHF,TGTGCCAGCAGTTCTCGAAAGGGCAATCAGCCCCAGCATTTT
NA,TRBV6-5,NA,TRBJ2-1,CASSRTELAKQFF,TGTGCCAGCAGTCGGACAGAGCTTGCGAAGCAGTTCTTC
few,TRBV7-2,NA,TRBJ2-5,CASSPFGGHETQYF,TGTGCCAGCAGCCCATTCGGGGGGCATGAGACCCAGTACTTC
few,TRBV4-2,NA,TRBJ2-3,CASSRGLGGTDTQYF,TGTGCCAGCAGCCGGGGGCTCGGCGGCACAGATACGCAGTATTTT
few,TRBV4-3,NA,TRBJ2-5,CASSQVSGQETQYF,TGCGCCAGCAGCCAAGTGTCGGGTCAAGAGACCCAGTACTTC
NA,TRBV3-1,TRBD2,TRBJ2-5,CASSQVSIAGGQETQYF,TGTGCCAGCAGCCAAGTATCAATAGCGGGGGGGCAGGAGACCCAGTACTTC
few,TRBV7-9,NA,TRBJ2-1,CASSALRGYNEQFF,TGTGCCAGCAGCGCCCTCCGGGGATACAATGAGCAGTTCTTC
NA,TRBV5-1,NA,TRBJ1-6,CASSLVLQGINSPLHF,TGCGCCAGCAGCTTGGTCCTACAAGGGATTAATTCACCCCTCCACTTT
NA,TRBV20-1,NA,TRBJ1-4,CSARTASGEKLFF,TGCAGTGCTAGAACCGCCTCCGGTGAAAAACTGTTTTTT
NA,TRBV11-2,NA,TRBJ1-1,CASTITFNTEAFF,TGTGCCAGCACCATCACCTTTAACACTGAAGCTTTCTTT
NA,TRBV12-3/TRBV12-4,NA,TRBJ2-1,CASTRSARVNEQFF,TGTGCCAGCACGAGATCTGCCCGAGTCAATGAGCAGTTCTTC
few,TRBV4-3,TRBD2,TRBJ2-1,CASSQRHTGGSGVEQFF,TGCGCCAGCAGCCAAAGACACACGGGGGGTTCTGGGGTTGAGCAGTTCTTC
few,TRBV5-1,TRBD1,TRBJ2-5,CASSLGTGEYETQYF,TGCGCCAGCAGCTTGGGGACAGGGGAGTATGAGACCCAGTACTTC
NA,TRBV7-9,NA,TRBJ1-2,CASSLAAEPGGYTF,TGTGCCAGCAGCTTAGCGGCGGAGCCGGGTGGCTACACCTTC
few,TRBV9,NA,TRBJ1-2,CAGRRVGGYTF,TGTGCCGGTCGGAGAGTAGGCGGCTACACCTTC
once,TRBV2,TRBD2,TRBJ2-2,CASTSTSSGELFF,TGTGCCAGCACTTCGACTAGCTCCGGGGAGCTGTTTTTT
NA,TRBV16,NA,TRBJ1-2,CASSQFVPGDGYTF,TGTGCCAGCAGCCAATTTGTGCCAGGGGATGGCTACACCTTC
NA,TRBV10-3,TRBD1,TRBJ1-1,CAISGQGFALLATEAFF,TGTGCCATCAGTGGACAGGGCTTCGCCCTTCTCGCCACTGAAGCTTTCTTT
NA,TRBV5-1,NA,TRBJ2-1,CASSRITSSYNEQFF,TGCGCCAGCAGCCGAATAACGAGCTCCTACAATGAGCAGTTCTTC
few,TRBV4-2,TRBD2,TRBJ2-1,CASSQDLEGVAGQFF,TGTGCCAGCAGCCAAGATCTCGAGGGGGTAGCGGGACAGTTCTTC
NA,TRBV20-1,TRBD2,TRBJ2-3,CSAPNSGVPTDTQYF,TGCAGTGCTCCAAATAGCGGGGTTCCCACAGATACGCAGTATTTT
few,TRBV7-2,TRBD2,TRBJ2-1,CASRISSGGGYNEQFF,TGTGCCAGCAGAATAAGTAGTGGGGGGGGGTACAATGAGCAGTTCTTC
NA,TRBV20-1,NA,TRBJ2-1,CSARDLGDSSYNEQFF,TGCAGTGCTAGAGATCTTGGAGATAGCTCCTACAATGAGCAGTTCTTC
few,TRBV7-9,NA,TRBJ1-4,CASSFASSEKLFF,TGTGCCAGCAGCTTCGCGTCGAGTGAAAAACTGTTTTTT
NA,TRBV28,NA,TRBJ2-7,CASADKGSYEQYF,TGTGCCAGCGCGGATAAGGGCTCCTACGAGCAGTACTTC
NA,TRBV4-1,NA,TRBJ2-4,CASRPTLTGAKNIQYF,TGCGCCAGCAGACCCACCCTAACAGGGGCCAAAAACATTCAGTACTTC
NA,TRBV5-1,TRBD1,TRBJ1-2,CASSLARRGQLPSNYGYTF,TGCGCCAGCAGCTTGGCCAGGAGGGGACAGTTACCATCTAACTATGGCTACACCTTC
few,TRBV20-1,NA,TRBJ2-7,CSARFLAYEQYF,TGCAGTGCTAGATTCCTTGCCTACGAGCAGTACTTC
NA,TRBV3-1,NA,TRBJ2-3,CASSRWALGSDTQYF,TGTGCCAGCAGCCGTTGGGCCCTAGGCTCAGATACGCAGTATTTT
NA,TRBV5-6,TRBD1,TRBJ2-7,CASSPGQSLFYEQYF,TGTGCCAGCAGCCCGGGACAGAGCTTATTCTACGAGCAGTACTTC
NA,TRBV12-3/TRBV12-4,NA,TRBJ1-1,CASSYRTVAEAFF,TGTGCCAGCAGTTACCGGACAGTCGCTGAAGCTTTCTTT
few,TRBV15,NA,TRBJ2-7,CATSRGRGATVEQYF,TGTGCCACCAGCAGAGGGAGAGGGGCCACCGTCGAGCAGTACTTC
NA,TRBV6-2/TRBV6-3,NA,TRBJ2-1,CASRGSGSYNEQFF,TGTGCCAGCAGAGGTAGCGGCTCATACAATGAGCAGTTCTTC
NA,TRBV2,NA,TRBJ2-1,CASSEFQGSINEQFF,TGTGCCAGCAGTGAATTCCAGGGCTCAATCAATGAGCAGTTCTTC
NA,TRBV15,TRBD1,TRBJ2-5,CATSTGTGGETQYF,TGTGCCACCAGCACAGGGACAGGGGGTGAGACCCAGTACTTC
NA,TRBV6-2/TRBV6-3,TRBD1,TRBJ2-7,CASSYSSPAWTGDPYEQYF,TGTGCCAGCAGTTACTCGTCCCCAGCCTGGACAGGGGACCCCTACGAGCAGTACTTC
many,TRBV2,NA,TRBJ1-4,CASSAGQRDEKLFF,TGTGCCAGCAGTGCCGGCCAGAGAGATGAAAAACTGTTTTTT